These 21 T cell receptor beta chains were sequenced from one sample in a study of blood T cells in healthy people across ages. Through a sample-barcoded 5' primer and a J-beta primer mix, a second PCR was run for 7 to 11 cycles. TCRdb redid the calling of the 5' RACE reads with MiXCR, one entry per CDR3 protein. The sample lists 800,000 to 950,000 distinct CDR3 sequences; roughly 29% were seen once. These data are also associated with another study on T cells of mothers and their children.

Sequenced material: blood. The receptors here all came from a woman between 35 and 50 years old in good health.

The CDR3 sequence is CASSSRTGSDTQYF. The DNA for the CDR3 is TGTGCCAGCAGCTCGAGGACGGGGTCCGATACGCAGTATTTT. V is TRBV7-3 and J is TRBJ2-3; tentative D call: TRBD2 (5 bases). Trimming took off 4 bases at V and 6 bases at J, with 14 bases between the two ends. This CDR3 has 14 amino acids. Germline assignment: CDR1 SGHTA and CDR2 FQGTGA.

V and J are TRBV15 and TRBJ2-3, with TRBD2 matching 10 bases. V dropped 8 bases and J dropped 8; count of bases not matched to a gene: 10. This CDR3 region has 14 residues. From germline, CDR1 is LNHNV and CDR2 YYDKDF (reference sequence). Here the CDR3 reads CATRLAGVSATQYF. The CDR3 region has the DNA TGTGCCACCCGGCTAGCGGGGGTTTCAGCTACGCAGTATTTT.

The CDR3 is CASSPGGGAQDTQYF. The DNA for the CDR3 is TGCGCCAGCAGTCCGGGGGGGGGCGCCCAAGATACGCAGTATTTT. This rearrangement joins TRBV5-1 to TRBJ2-3; TRBD2 aligns across 8 bases. CDR3 length equals 15 residues. Germline loops: CDR1 SGHRS, CDR2 YFSETQ. Unmatched junction bases numbered 10, after V lost 5 bases and J lost 5 bases.

The genes are TRBV14 and TRBJ2-7; D may be TRBD1 (5 bases). The CDR3 has 17 residues. Between the trimmed V and J ends, which lost 0 bases and 3 bases, there was a span of 18 bases. The V gene's germline CDR1 is SGHDN and CDR2 FVKESK. The CDR3 bases are TGTGCCAGCAGCCAAGATGCAGCGCAGGGCCTTTTCTACGAGCAGTACTTC. This codes for CASSQDAAQGLFYEQYF.

V usage is TRBV6-5 and J usage is TRBJ1-5, with D maybe TRBD1 (6 bases). The V end lost 8 bases, the J end lost 3 bases, and 11 bases lay between the germline ends. Germline V gene data show CDR1 as MNHEY and CDR2 as SVGAGI. The CDR3 has 13 amino acids. The CDR3 region is CASLRGNNQPQHF. The CDR3, as DNA: TGTGCCAGCCTCAGGGGTAACAATCAGCCCCAGCATTTT.

This clonotype was recorded only once. The chain has TRBV2 and TRBJ2-7; 9 nucleotides agree with TRBD1. V shed 4 bases, J shed 6 bases, and the junction held 4 bases outside the gene matches. The CDR3 runs to 13 residues. The germline V gene encodes CDR1 SNHLY and CDR2 FYNNEI. CDR3 in amino acids: CASSVGQGREQYF. CDR3 bases: TGTGCCAGCAGTGTAGGACAGGGGCGCGAGCAGTACTTC.

This clonotype was recorded at least ten times. This chain uses TRBV7-9 with TRBJ1-3; no firm D call. Per the germline V gene, CDR1 is SEHNR and CDR2 is FQNEAQ (reference sequence). This CDR3 region has 14 residues. V lost 2 bases and J 3 bases, leaving 8 bases between the germline ends. The chain's CDR3 is CASSLRGLGNTIYF. The CDR3 DNA is TGTGCCAGCAGCTTACGAGGTCTTGGAAACACCATATATTTT.

The CDR3 sequence is CASSYKANRQETQYF. The CDR3 region has the DNA TGTGCCAGCAGTTACAAGGCCAATAGGCAAGAGACCCAGTACTTC. The J gene is TRBJ2-5, the V gene TRBV6-2 or TRBV6-3; no firm D call. Trimming pared 2 bases from V and 2 bases from J, leaving 12 bases between. There are 15 residues in the CDR3. CDR1 MNHEY and CDR2 SVGEGT come from the germline V gene.

The chain couples TRBV27 to TRBJ1-4; D ambiguous. Trimming pared 2 bases from V and 7 bases from J, leaving 14 bases between. Per germline, CDR1 MNHEY and CDR2 SMNVEV (reference sequence). The CDR3 spans 15 residues. Here the CDR3 reads CASSLIGQRSEKLFF. The CDR3, as DNA: TGTGCCAGCAGTTTAATCGGGCAGAGGAGTGAAAAACTGTTTTTT.

This clonotype was counted a few times. It may be a read error: a sequence one base away is much more abundant. The CDR3 here is CASRLRDRVGETQYF. The CDR3 DNA reads as TGTGCCAGCAGGCTCCGGGACAGGGTCGGGGAGACCCAGTACTTC. The chain joins TRBV28 to TRBJ2-5, with 9 bases aligning to TRBD1. The trim removed 6 bases at V and 5 bases at J, leaving 10 bases unmatched. This CDR3 is 15 amino acids long. Germline CDR1 is MDHEN and CDR2 is SYDVKM. Full variable domain (outside the CDR3, taken from reference TRBV28 and TRBJ2-5): DVKVTQSSRYLVKRTGEKVFLECVQDMDHENMFWYRQDPGLGLRLIYFSYDVKMKEKGDIPEGYSVSREKKERFSLILESASTNQTSMYLCASRLRDRVGETQYFGPGTRLLVL.

The rearrangement links TRBV4-1 to TRBJ2-6; D is possibly TRBD1 (6 bases). V lost 1 base and J 1 base, leaving 11 bases between the germline ends. Per the germline V gene, CDR1 is MGHRA and CDR2 is YSYEKL. The CDR3 sequence is 17 residues long. The DNA for the CDR3 is TGCGCCAGCAGCCAAGGGCAGGGGCGTTCTGGGGCCAACGTCCTGACTTTC. This sequence encodes CASSQGQGRSGANVLTF.

The gene calls are TRBV7-2 and TRBJ2-3; D might be TRBD2 (6 bases). The germline gives CDR1 SGHTA, CDR2 FQGNSA. Between the trimmed V and J ends, which lost 5 bases and 5 bases, there was a span of 14 bases. The length of the CDR3 is 14 residues. CDR3 DNA sequence: TGTGCCAGCAGCCAGGGACTCACGGGAGATACGCAGTATTTT. Encoded protein: CASSQGLTGDTQYF.

This clonotype turned up a few times. V and J are TRBV15 and TRBJ1-4; D is possibly TRBD1 (5 bases). Trimming left V 10 bases short and J 3 bases short, with 12 bases between. There are 13 residues in the CDR3. Germline V CDR1 and CDR2: LNHNV, YYDKDF (reference sequence). The CDR3 loop is CASNRHPNEKLFF. The CDR3 DNA reads TGTGCCAGCAACAGGCACCCTAATGAAAAACTGTTTTTT. The full variable domain, its missing parts supplied by reference TRBV15 and TRBJ1-4, is DAMVIQNPRYQVTQFGKPVTLSCSQTLNHNVMYWYQQKSSQAPKLLFHYYDKDFNNEADTPDNFQSRRPNTSFCFLDIRSPGLGDTAMYLCASNRHPNEKLFFGSGTQLSVL.

This clonotype was seen only a few times. The chain recombines TRBV12-5 with TRBJ2-3; TRBD2 agrees at 8 bases. Trimming took 4 bases from V and 6 from J; bases not matched to a gene: 6. The germline gives CDR1 LGHNT, CDR2 FRNRAP. This CDR3 region has 14 residues. The CDR3 region is CASGSGGPGDTQYF. CDR3 bases: TGTGCTAGTGGTTCGGGGGGGCCCGGTGATACGCAGTATTTT. Full variable domain (outside the CDR3, taken from reference TRBV12-5 and TRBJ2-3): DARVTQTPRHKVTEMGQEVTMRCQPILGHNTVFWYRQTMMQGLELLAYFRNRAPLDDSGMPKDRFSAEMPDATLATLKIQPSEPRDSAVYFCASGSGGPGDTQYFGPGTRLTVL.

This clonotype was picked up a small number of times. V usage is TRBV20-1 and J usage is TRBJ2-5; 12 nucleotides match TRBD2. Germline V gives CDR1 DFQATT, CDR2 SNEGSKA (reference sequence). The J segment lost 5 bases and the V segment lost 3 bases, leaving 4 bases of the junction unmatched. This CDR3 has 14 amino acids. CDR3 amino acids: CSASPSGGAETQYF. CDR3 nucleotide sequence: TGCAGTGCTAGCCCTAGCGGGGGGGCTGAGACCCAGTACTTC.

This clonotype was observed a handful of times. The chain joins TRBV7-9 to TRBJ2-1, with 13 bases identical to TRBD2. V was pared by 1 base and J by 8 bases, with 5 bases of the junction left unmatched. The CDR3 consists of 16 residues. From germline, CDR1 is SEHNR and CDR2 FQNEAQ (reference sequence). CDR3 sequence: CASSLERTSGGYEQFF. As DNA, the CDR3 is TGTGCCAGCAGCTTAGAACGGACTAGCGGGGGATATGAGCAGTTCTTC.

A few counts support this clonotype. An end of the junction differs from the germline gene, which may be a read error. The chain links TRBV20-1 to TRBJ1-2; D not certain. The CDR3 is 13 amino acids. Germline lookup yields CDR1 DFQATT and CDR2 SNEGSKA (reference sequence). The CDR3 sequence is CNAKIPLPNGYTF. DNA of the CDR3: TGCAATGCTAAAATACCGTTGCCTAATGGCTACACCTTC.

This rearrangement joins TRBV29-1 to TRBJ2-2; TRBD2 agrees at 12 bases. CDR3 size: 15 residues. The germline V gene has CDR1 SQVTM and CDR2 ANQGSEA. V trimming: 4 bases; J trimming: 6 bases; junction bases outside the gene matches: 6. CDR3 sequence: CSVGPPSGGAGELFF. The CDR3 nucleotides read TGCAGCGTTGGGCCTCCTAGCGGGGGGGCCGGGGAGCTGTTTTTT.

This clonotype has at least ten counts. The V and J genes are TRBV2 and TRBJ2-4; D gene unclear. The V end lost 5 bases, the J end lost 6 bases, and 14 bases lay between the germline ends. This CDR3 has 14 residues. In germline, CDR1 is SNHLY, CDR2 FYNNEI. This CDR3 is CASSPITSPNIQYF. DNA for the CDR3: TGTGCCAGCAGTCCCATCACAAGTCCAAACATTCAGTACTTC.

The chain links TRBV11-2 to TRBJ2-5; no firm D call. The germline V gene encodes CDR1 SGHAT and CDR2 FQNNGV. V was shortened by 3 bases and J by 7 bases, with 15 bases between the two germline ends. This CDR3 has 14 amino acids. CDR3 DNA: TGTGCCAGCAGCTTGCTTAGTGGGGAAGGGACCCAGTACTTC. As protein: CASSLLSGEGTQYF. The variable domain in full, completed from reference TRBV11-2 and TRBJ2-5, reads EAGVAQSPRYKIIEKRQSVAFWCNPISGHATLYWYQQILGQGPKLLIQFQNNGVVDDSQLPKDRFSAERLKGVDSTLKIQPAKLEDSAVYLCASSLLSGEGTQYFGPGTRLLVL.

V usage is TRBV28 and J usage is TRBJ1-2; TRBD1 is a possible D gene (6 bases). This CDR3 has 15 amino acids. Germline CDR1 reads MDHEN; CDR2 reads SYDVKM. V lost 4 bases to trimming and J lost 4 bases, with 16 bases between them. This CDR3 reads CASSSTPGVGYGYTF. The CDR3 DNA follows: TGTGCCAGCAGTTCAACCCCAGGGGTCGGCTATGGCTACACCTTC.